The T cell receptor (beta chain) under discussion was sequenced for a study of tumor-infiltrating lymphocytes in localized non-small cell lung cancer. Trimming cost V 5 bases and J 6 bases; bases outside gene matches: 5. The germline gives CDR1 SGHTA, CDR2 FQGNSA. The CDR3 is 14 amino acids. With respect to this clone: Its antigen remains unknown.

Study-level results: Immunotypes IM1 and IM2 had similar TCR-derived T-cell fractions. Recurrence-free survival showed no association with tumor T-cell fraction.

Measured with immunoSEQ multiplex PCR; TCRdb has only the in-frame clones, and not every one. The table lists about 15,000 clones, 69% of them singletons. Sequencing was done on a sample of lung tumor tissue. The V gene is TRBV7-2, the J gene TRBJ1-4; 8 positions match TRBD1. This clonotype was obtained from a human donor with non-small cell lung cancer. The chain's CDR3 is CASSRTGPDEKLFF. Here the CDR3 DNA reads TGTGCCAGCAGCCGGACAGGGCCGGATGAAAAACTGTTTTTT.